Sequencing of this TCR beta chain was carried out in a study of cytomegalovirus exposure and HLA in healthy donors. About the study: The approximately 120 validation repertoires were produced on the same platform as the 720 or so repertoires of the first cohort. This was reported in a later analysis.

Here immunoSEQ multiplex PCR was the method, and the copy in TCRdb shows in-frame clones only, minus some. This table holds hundreds of thousands of clones, 65% to 85% found once. The V end was cut by 2 bases, the J end by 2 bases, with 17 bases between. The CDR3 consists of 16 residues. Germline assignment: CDR1 SGHRS and CDR2 YFSETQ. Concerning this clone itself: The target antigen is unknown.

Regarding the study as a whole: Among TCR beta chains, those listed as cytomegalovirus-associated numbered about 160. For most TCR sequences rarity was the rule, although some public TCRs occurred in many donors.

The TCR sequence derives from a woman aged 30 to 39 in good health and CMV-seropositive. What was sequenced was PBMCs. The chain combines TRBV5-1 with TRBJ2-7, with a possible D match to TRBD2 (6 bases). The CDR3: CASSFGRLDLPYEQYF. The DNA for the CDR3 is TGCGCCAGCAGCTTTGGTAGACTAGACCTACCCTACGAGCAGTACTTC. Filled out from reference TRBV5-1 and TRBJ2-7, the complete variable domain reads KAGVTQTPRYLIKTRGQQVTLSCSPISGHRSVSWYQQTPGQGLQFLFEYFSETQRNKGNFPGRFSGRQFSNSRSEMNVSTLELGDSALYLCASSFGRLDLPYEQYFGPGTRLTVT.